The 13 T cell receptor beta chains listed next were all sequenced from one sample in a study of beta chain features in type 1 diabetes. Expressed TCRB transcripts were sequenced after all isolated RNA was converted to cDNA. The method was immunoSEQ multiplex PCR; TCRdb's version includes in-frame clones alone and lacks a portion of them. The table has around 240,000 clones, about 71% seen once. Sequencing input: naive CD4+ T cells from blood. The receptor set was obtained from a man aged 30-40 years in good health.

CDR3 in amino acids: CASSSRDFTDTQYF. The CDR3 DNA is TGTGCCAGCAGCTCCCGGGACTTCACAGATACGCAGTATTTT. The V call is TRBV11-1, the J call TRBJ2-3, with D possibly TRBD2 on 6 matching bases. Germline V gene data show CDR1 as SGHAT and CDR2 as FQDESV (reference sequence). The CDR3 totals 14 residues. Trimming stripped 4 bases from V and 2 bases from J, with 10 bases between.

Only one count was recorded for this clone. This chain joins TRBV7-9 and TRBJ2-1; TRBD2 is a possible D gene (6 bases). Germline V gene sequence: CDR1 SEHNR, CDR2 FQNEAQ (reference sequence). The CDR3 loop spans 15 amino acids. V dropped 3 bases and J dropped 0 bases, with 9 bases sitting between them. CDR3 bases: TGTGCCAGCAGCTTCCCGGGACTCTCCTACAATGAGCAGTTCTTC. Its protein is CASSFPGLSYNEQFF.

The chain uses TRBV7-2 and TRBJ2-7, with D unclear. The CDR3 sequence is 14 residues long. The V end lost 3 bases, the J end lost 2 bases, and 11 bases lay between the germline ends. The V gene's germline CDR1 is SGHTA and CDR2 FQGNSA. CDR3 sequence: CASSFASLPYEQYF. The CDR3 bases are TGTGCCAGCAGCTTTGCGTCTCTCCCCTACGAGCAGTACTTC.

The chain's CDR3 is CASSQDGGQGRNEQFF. The CDR3 bases are TGCGCCAGCAGCCAAGATGGGGGACAGGGTAGGAATGAGCAGTTCTTC. The rearrangement joins TRBV4-3 to TRBJ2-1, with TRBD1 matching 9 bases. The V gene's germline CDR1 is LGHNA and CDR2 YSLEER. Germline trimming cut 0 bases from V and 7 bases from J; bases unmatched to any gene: 7. The CDR3 runs 16 residues.

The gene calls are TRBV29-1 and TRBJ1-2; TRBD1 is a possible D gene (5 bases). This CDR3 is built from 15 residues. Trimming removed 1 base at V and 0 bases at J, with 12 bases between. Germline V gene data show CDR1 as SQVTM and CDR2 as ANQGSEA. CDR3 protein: CSVEAGRGANYGYTF. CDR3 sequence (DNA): TGCAGCGTTGAAGCCGGGAGGGGAGCTAACTATGGCTACACCTTC.

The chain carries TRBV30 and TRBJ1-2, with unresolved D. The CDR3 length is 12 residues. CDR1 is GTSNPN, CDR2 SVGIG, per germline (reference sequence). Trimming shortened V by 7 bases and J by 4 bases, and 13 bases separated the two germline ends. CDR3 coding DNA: TGTGCCTCGACCCGGAATTCCTATGGCTACACCTTC. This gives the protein CASTRNSYGYTF. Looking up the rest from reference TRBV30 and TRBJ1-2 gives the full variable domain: SQTIHQWPATLVQPVGSPLSLECTVEGTSNPNLYWYRQAAGRGLQLLFYSVGIGQISSEVPQNLSASRPQDRQFILSSKKLLLSDSGFYLCASTRNSYGYTFGSGTRLTVV.

The CDR3 sequence: CASSLGHPSVTGELFF. The CDR3 DNA reads as TGTGCCAGCTCACTCGGACATCCTTCGGTGACCGGGGAGCTGTTTTTT. This chain links TRBV18 with TRBJ2-2, with TRBD1 as a possible D gene (5 bases). The length of the CDR3 is 16 residues. Germline V gives CDR1 KGHSH, CDR2 LQKENI. V was pared by 4 bases and J by 5 bases, with 17 bases between.

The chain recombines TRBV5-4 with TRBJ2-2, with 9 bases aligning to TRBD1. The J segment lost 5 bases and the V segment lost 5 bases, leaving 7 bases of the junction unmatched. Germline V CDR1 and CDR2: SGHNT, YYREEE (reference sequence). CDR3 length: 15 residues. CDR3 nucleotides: TGTGCCAGCAGGTCGCCGGGACAGGGTACCGGGGAGCTGTTTTTT. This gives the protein CASRSPGQGTGELFF.

The CDR3: CAWSGRLGDTEAFF. In DNA, the CDR3 is TGTGCCTGGAGTGGACGCCTGGGGGACACTGAAGCTTTCTTT. The chain has TRBV30 and TRBJ1-1; TRBD1 is a possible D gene (5 bases). V dropped 1 base and J dropped 3 bases, with 12 bases sitting between them. This CDR3 is built from 14 residues. Germline V gene lookup returns CDR1 GTSNPN and CDR2 SVGIG (reference sequence).

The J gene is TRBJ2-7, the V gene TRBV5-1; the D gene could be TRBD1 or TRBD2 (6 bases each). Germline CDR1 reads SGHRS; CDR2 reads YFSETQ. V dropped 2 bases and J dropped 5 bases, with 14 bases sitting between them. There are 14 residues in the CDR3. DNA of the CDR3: TGCGCCAGCAGCTTCGGGGGCTCTCGAAACGAGCAGTACTTC. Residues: CASSFGGSRNEQYF.

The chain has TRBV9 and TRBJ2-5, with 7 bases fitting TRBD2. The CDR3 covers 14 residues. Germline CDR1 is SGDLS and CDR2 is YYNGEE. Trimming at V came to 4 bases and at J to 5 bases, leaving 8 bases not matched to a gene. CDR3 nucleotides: TGTGCCAGCAGCACACAAGCGGGGTGGGAGACCCAGTACTTC. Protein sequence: CASSTQAGWETQYF.

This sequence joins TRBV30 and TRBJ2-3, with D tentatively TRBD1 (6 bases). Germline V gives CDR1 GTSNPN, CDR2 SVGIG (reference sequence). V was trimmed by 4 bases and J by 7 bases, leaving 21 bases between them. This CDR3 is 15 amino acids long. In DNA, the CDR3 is TGTGCCTGGACCTACTTGGGGACATCAAGGAATACGCAGTATTTT. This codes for CAWTYLGTSRNTQYF.

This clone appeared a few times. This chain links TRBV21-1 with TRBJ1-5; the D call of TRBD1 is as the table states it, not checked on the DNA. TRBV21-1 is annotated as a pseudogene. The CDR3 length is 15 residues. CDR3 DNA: TGTGCCAGCAGCATGGACGGGACAGGGGCCCAGCCCCAGCATTTT. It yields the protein CASSMDGTGAQPQHF.